Below, 24 T cell receptor beta chains from the same sample are listed, as sequenced in a study of T cell responses to AZD1222 COVID-19 vaccine. Produced via immunoSEQ multiplex PCR; TCRdb's table is partial and in-frame only. Of some 150,000 clones in the sample, 92% are singletons; the top ten hold 2.5% to 3.5%. The specimen was peripheral blood, collected 28 days after the second AZD1222 dose. All receptors derive from an adult who received the AZD1222 COVID-19 vaccine.

The rearrangement links TRBV11-2 to TRBJ2-3; TRBD1 matches at 7 bases. The V gene's germline CDR1 is SGHAT and CDR2 FQNNGV. V gave up 2 bases and J gave up 1 base; unmatched junction bases: 3. There are 15 residues in the CDR3. The CDR3 region has the DNA TGTGCCAGCAGCTTATTACAGGGGCGCACAGATACGCAGTATTTT. Translated, it gives CASSLLQGRTDTQYF.

V usage is TRBV7-2 and J usage is TRBJ1-4; D gene uncertain. The CDR3 contains 13 residues. CDR1 is SGHTA and CDR2 is FQGNSA in the germline V gene. Trimming removed 1 base at V and 10 bases at J, with 10 bases between. The CDR3 reads CASSLDPRRKLFF. In nucleotides, the CDR3 is TGTGCCAGCAGCTTAGACCCCCGTCGAAAACTGTTTTTT.

This clone has just a few counts. This chain links TRBV5-1 with TRBJ1-2, with 9 positions matching TRBD1. This CDR3 region has 14 residues. Germline CDR1 SGHRS, CDR2 YFSETQ. V shed 4 bases, J shed 6 bases, and the junction held 7 bases outside the gene matches. CDR3: CASSISTGGNGYTF. In DNA, the CDR3 is TGCGCCAGCAGCATATCGACAGGGGGTAATGGCTACACCTTC.

The rearrangement links TRBV7-6 to TRBJ1-6; 8 bases match TRBD1. After removal of 4 bases from V and 13 bases from J, the junction contained 18 bases not matched to a gene. The germline V gene encodes CDR1 SGHVS and CDR2 FNYEAQ. The CDR3 sequence is 17 residues long. The CDR3 coding sequence is TGTGCCAGCAGCTCCAGACTCCGACAGGGGCGCATGCTTCCCCTCCACTTT. This gives the protein CASSSRLRQGRMLPLHF.

The genes are TRBV11-3 and TRBJ1-2; D is perhaps TRBD1 (6 bases). This CDR3 is 12 amino acids long. Per the germline V gene, CDR1 is SGHNT and CDR2 is YENEEA. The ends were cut back, 3 bases at V and 9 bases at J, with 11 bases in the middle. For the CDR3, the DNA is TGTGCCAGCAGCTTGGGGGCCGCCAGCTACACCTTC. This encodes CASSLGAASYTF.

The rearrangement links TRBV21-1 to TRBJ1-2. TRBV21-1 is assigned pseudogene status. The CDR3 totals 11 residues. CDR3: CATFRDGSYTF. The DNA of the CDR3 is TGTGCCACCTTCCGGGACGGGAGCTACACCTTC.

The V gene is TRBV6-5, the J gene TRBJ2-6; D is possibly TRBD1 (5 bases). CDR1 is MNHEY and CDR2 is SVGAGI in the germline V gene. There are 15 residues in the CDR3. V shed 11 bases and J shed 1 base, with 15 bases lying between them. DNA for the CDR3: TGTGCCTCCCGCTCCCCAGGGTCTGGGGCCAACGTCCTGACTTTC. Its protein is CASRSPGSGANVLTF.

The chain employs TRBV2 and TRBJ2-7, with 11 bases fitting TRBD2. The CDR3 spans 15 residues. After removal of 6 bases from V and 2 bases from J, the junction contained 6 bases not matched to a gene. Germline-derived CDR1 and CDR2 are SNHLY and FYNNEI. The CDR3 coding sequence is TGTGCCAGCAGAGTGACTAGCGGGACTACCTACGAGCAGTACTTC. Encoded protein: CASRVTSGTTYEQYF.

The chain uses TRBV5-1 and TRBJ2-3; perhaps TRBD1 as D (7 bases). Germline CDR1 is SGHRS and CDR2 is YFSETQ. The V end was cut by 4 bases, the J end by 2 bases, with 20 bases between. The CDR3 consists of 17 residues. This CDR3 is CASSPRTQGGSTDTQYF. CDR3 DNA sequence: TGCGCCAGCAGCCCCCGGACGCAGGGGGGTTCCACAGATACGCAGTATTTT.

The chain is built from TRBV19 and TRBJ1-4, with D perhaps matching TRBD1 (6 bases). Trimming pared 3 bases from V and 3 bases from J, leaving 11 bases between. Germline V lookup: CDR1 LNHDA, CDR2 SQIVND (reference sequence). This CDR3 spans 15 amino acids. The CDR3 region has the DNA TGTGCCAGTAGTATTAGTTGGACAGCTAATGAAAAACTGTTTTTT. Translation gives CASSISWTANEKLFF.

The chain employs TRBV18 and TRBJ2-5; D is ambiguous. Between the trimmed V and J ends, which lost 4 bases and 1 base, there was a span of 10 bases. The length of the CDR3 is 14 residues. Germline V lookup: CDR1 KGHSH, CDR2 LQKENI. The CDR3 sequence: CASSLAGPQETQYF. The CDR3 coding sequence is TGTGCCAGCTCACTTGCCGGGCCCCAAGAGACCCAGTACTTC.

The V and J genes are TRBV5-5 and TRBJ2-2, with D perhaps matching TRBD2 (5 bases). V dropped 2 bases and J dropped 1 base, with 15 bases sitting between them. The germline CDR1 and CDR2 sequences are SGHKS and YYEKEE (reference sequence). The CDR3 length is 17 residues. The CDR3 DNA reads TGTGCCAGCAGCTTAGCGGCGGAGTCAGGGAACACCGGGGAGCTGTTTTTT. Protein: CASSLAAESGNTGELFF. The full variable domain, completed using reference TRBV5-5 and TRBJ2-2, is DAGVTQSPTHLIKTRGQQVTLRCSPISGHKSVSWYQQVLGQGPQFIFQYYEKEERGRGNFPDRFSARQFPNYSSELNVNALLLGDSALYLCASSLAAESGNTGELFFGEGSRLTVL.

The chain uses TRBV5-6 and TRBJ2-1; a weak D match, TRBD1 (6 bases). Germline V gives CDR1 SGHDT, CDR2 YYEEEE. Trimming took off 0 bases at V and 2 bases at J, with 9 bases between the two ends. The CDR3 is 15 residues long. The CDR3 is CASSLGGLAYNEQFF. The CDR3 DNA reads TGTGCCAGCAGCTTGGGGGGGCTAGCCTACAATGAGCAGTTCTTC. The whole variable domain, filled in from reference TRBV5-6 and TRBJ2-1, reads DAGVTQSPTHLIKTRGQQVTLRCSPKSGHDTVSWYQQALGQGPQFIFQYYEEEERQRGNFPDRFSGHQFPNYSSELNVNALLLGDSALYLCASSLGGLAYNEQFFGPGTRLTVL.

This sequence joins TRBV27 and TRBJ1-1, with TRBD1 matching over 8 bases. This CDR3 comprises 14 residues. V gave up 5 bases and J gave up 7 bases; unmatched junction bases: 9. From germline, CDR1 is MNHEY and CDR2 SMNVEV (reference sequence). The CDR3 sequence: CASSPLRGQVEAFF. CDR3 nucleotide sequence: TGTGCCAGCAGTCCACTCAGGGGGCAAGTTGAAGCTTTCTTT.

The chain is built from TRBV5-1 and TRBJ2-7, with TRBD1 identical over 7 bases. This CDR3 contains 15 residues. The germline gives CDR1 SGHRS, CDR2 YFSETQ. Trimming removed 0 bases from V and 1 base from J; junction bases left unmatched: 4. CDR3 region: CASSLVQGSSYEQYF. In DNA form, the CDR3 reads TGCGCCAGCAGCTTGGTACAGGGGTCTTCCTACGAGCAGTACTTC.

By sample share, this clone is medium-sized. The V call is TRBV10-2, the J call TRBJ2-2, with 8 bases matching TRBD1. The CDR3 loop spans 13 amino acids. Germline V lookup: CDR1 WSHSY, CDR2 SAAADI. V lost 3 bases, J lost 11 bases, and 5 bases stayed unmatched. The CDR3 loop is CASSEGGQGELFF. The CDR3 nucleotides read TGCGCCAGCAGTGAAGGAGGACAGGGAGAGCTGTTTTTT.

This chain links TRBV19 with TRBJ2-1, with a tentative D call TRBD2 (6 bases). V lost 3 bases and J 4 bases, leaving 13 bases between the germline ends. CDR1 is LNHDA, CDR2 SQIVND, per germline (reference sequence). This CDR3 is built from 15 residues. The CDR3 DNA sequence: TGTGCCAGTAGTATTTTGGGCGGGGTTTACAATGAGCAGTTCTTC. It codes for CASSILGGVYNEQFF. The variable domain in full, with the rest retrieved from reference TRBV19 and TRBJ2-1, is DGGITQSPKYLFRKEGQNVTLSCEQNLNHDAMYWYRQDPGQGLRLIYYSQIVNDFQKGDIAEGYSVSREKKESFPLTVTSAQKNPTAFYLCASSILGGVYNEQFFGPGTRLTVL.

This sequence joins TRBV7-2 and TRBJ2-2; maybe TRBD1 (6 bases). The CDR3 is 15 amino acids. Germline CDR1 reads SGHTA; CDR2 reads FQGNSA. The ends were cut back, 5 bases at V and 1 base at J, with 11 bases in the middle. CDR3 amino acids: CASSTQGMNTGELFF. In DNA, the CDR3 is TGTGCCAGCAGCACACAGGGAATGAACACCGGGGAGCTGTTTTTT.

This chain connects TRBV11-2 to TRBJ2-1, with 8 bases that match TRBD2. In germline, CDR1 is SGHAT, CDR2 FQNNGV. This CDR3 comprises 17 residues. V lost 4 bases, J lost 9 bases, and 17 bases stayed unmatched. DNA for the CDR3: TGTGCCAGCAGCTCCCGAGCGGGAGACCAGACGTTTGGTGAGCAGTTCTTC. Encoded protein: CASSSRAGDQTFGEQFF.

This sequence joins TRBV5-1 and TRBJ2-1; no reliable D call. Trimming shortened V by 0 bases and J by 10 bases, and 11 bases separated the two germline ends. CDR3 length: 13 amino acids. Germline V gene lookup returns CDR1 SGHRS and CDR2 YFSETQ. The CDR3 sequence is CASSLDPDGEQFF. As DNA, the CDR3 is TGCGCCAGCAGCTTGGATCCGGACGGGGAGCAGTTCTTC.

This chain joins TRBV19 and TRBJ2-7; 8 nucleotides align to TRBD2. Germline V gene sequence: CDR1 LNHDA, CDR2 SQIVND (reference sequence). There are 14 residues in the CDR3. Trimming removed 3 bases from V and 6 bases from J; junction bases left unmatched: 7. The CDR3 loop reads CASSIRREAPEQYF. The CDR3, as DNA: TGTGCCAGTAGTATCCGGCGGGAGGCCCCCGAGCAGTACTTC.

The chain couples TRBV18 to TRBJ1-2, with D possibly matching TRBD1 (5 bases). This CDR3 spans 14 amino acids. Trimming shortened V by 3 bases and J by 6 bases, and 14 bases separated the two germline ends. The V gene's germline CDR1 is KGHSH and CDR2 LQKENI. This CDR3 reads CASSPWGLEDGYTF. DNA for the CDR3: TGTGCCAGCTCACCGTGGGGACTCGAAGATGGCTACACCTTC.

The J gene is TRBJ1-1, the V gene TRBV9; 7 bases match TRBD1. This CDR3 has 16 residues. Germline values: CDR1 SGDLS, CDR2 YYNGEE. Trimming removed 4 bases from V and 4 bases from J; junction bases left unmatched: 13. CDR3 coding DNA: TGTGCCAGCAGCCCCACAGGGGCGGGTAAGGCCACTGAAGCTTTCTTT. Encoded protein: CASSPTGAGKATEAFF.

This rearrangement joins TRBV19 to TRBJ2-1; the D is unclear. The length of the CDR3 is 14 residues. V lost 6 bases, J lost 0 bases, and 9 bases lay in between. Germline-derived CDR1 and CDR2 are LNHDA and SQIVND (reference sequence). CDR3 sequence: CASSLQSSYNEQFF. The CDR3 DNA follows: TGTGCCAGTAGCCTTCAGAGCTCCTACAATGAGCAGTTCTTC.